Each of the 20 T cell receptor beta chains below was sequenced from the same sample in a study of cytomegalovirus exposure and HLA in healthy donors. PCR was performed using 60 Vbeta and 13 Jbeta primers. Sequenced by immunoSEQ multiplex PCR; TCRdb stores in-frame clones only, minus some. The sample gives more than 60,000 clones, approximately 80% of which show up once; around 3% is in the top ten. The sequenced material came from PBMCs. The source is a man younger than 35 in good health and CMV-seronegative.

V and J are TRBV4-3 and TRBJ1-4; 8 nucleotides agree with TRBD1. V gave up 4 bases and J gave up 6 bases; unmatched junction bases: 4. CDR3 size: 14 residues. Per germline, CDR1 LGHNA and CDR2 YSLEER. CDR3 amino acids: CASSPRGRDEKLFF. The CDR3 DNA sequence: TGCGCCAGCAGCCCCAGGGGGCGCGATGAAAAACTGTTTTTT.

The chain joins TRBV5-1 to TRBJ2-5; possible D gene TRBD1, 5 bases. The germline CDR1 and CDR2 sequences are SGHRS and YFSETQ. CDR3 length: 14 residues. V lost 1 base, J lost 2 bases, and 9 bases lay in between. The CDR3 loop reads CASSLSQGQETQYF. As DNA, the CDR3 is TGCGCCAGCAGCTTGTCGCAGGGACAAGAGACCCAGTACTTC. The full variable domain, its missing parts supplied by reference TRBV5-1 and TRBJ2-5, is KAGVTQTPRYLIKTRGQQVTLSCSPISGHRSVSWYQQTPGQGLQFLFEYFSETQRNKGNFPGRFSGRQFSNSRSEMNVSTLELGDSALYLCASSLSQGQETQYFGPGTRLLVL.

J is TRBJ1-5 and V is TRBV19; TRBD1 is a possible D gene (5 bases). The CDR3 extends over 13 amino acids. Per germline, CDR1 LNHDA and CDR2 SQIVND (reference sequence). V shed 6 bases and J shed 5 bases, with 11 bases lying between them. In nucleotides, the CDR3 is TGTGCCAGTAGCACAGGTCGGGATCAGCCCCAGCATTTT. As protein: CASSTGRDQPQHF.

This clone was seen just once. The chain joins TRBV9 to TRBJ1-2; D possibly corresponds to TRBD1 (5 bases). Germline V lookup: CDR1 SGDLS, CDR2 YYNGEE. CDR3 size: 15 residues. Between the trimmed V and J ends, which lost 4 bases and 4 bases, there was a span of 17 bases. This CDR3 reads CASSPIIGGGYGYTF. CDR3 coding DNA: TGTGCCAGCAGCCCAATTATTGGGGGAGGCTATGGCTACACCTTC.

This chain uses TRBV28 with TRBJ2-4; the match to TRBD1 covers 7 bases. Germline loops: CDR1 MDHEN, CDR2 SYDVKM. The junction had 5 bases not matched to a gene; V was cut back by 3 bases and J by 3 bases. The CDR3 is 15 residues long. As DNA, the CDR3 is TGTGCCAGCAGTTTCCCCCAGGGGGACAAAAACATTCAGTACTTC. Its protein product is CASSFPQGDKNIQYF.

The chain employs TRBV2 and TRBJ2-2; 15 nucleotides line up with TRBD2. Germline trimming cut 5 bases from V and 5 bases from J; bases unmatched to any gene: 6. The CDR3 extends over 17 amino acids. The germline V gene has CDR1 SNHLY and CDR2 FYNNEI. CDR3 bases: TGTGCCAGCAGTAAATCCGGGACTAGCGGGGGGACCGGGGAGCTGTTTTTT. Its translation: CASSKSGTSGGTGELFF.

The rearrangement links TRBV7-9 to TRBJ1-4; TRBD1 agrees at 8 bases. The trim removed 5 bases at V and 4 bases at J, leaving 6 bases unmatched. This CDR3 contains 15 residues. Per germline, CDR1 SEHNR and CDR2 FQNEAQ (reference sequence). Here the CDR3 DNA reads TGTGCCAGCAGCCCTACAGGGGGTAATAATGAAAAACTGTTTTTT. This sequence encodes CASSPTGGNNEKLFF.

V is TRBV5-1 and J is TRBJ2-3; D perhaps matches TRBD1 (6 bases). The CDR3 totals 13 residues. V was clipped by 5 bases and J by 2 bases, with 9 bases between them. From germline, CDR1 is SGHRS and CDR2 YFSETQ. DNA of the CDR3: TGCGCCAGCAGGGACAGCCTCACAGATACGCAGTATTTT. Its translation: CASRDSLTDTQYF.

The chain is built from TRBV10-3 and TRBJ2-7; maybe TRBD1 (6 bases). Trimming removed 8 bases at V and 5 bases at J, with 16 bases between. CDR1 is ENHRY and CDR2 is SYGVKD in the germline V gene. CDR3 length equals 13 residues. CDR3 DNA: TGTGCCATCCGGGGTGGGGGCGCAAACGAGCAGTACTTC. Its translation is CAIRGGGANEQYF.

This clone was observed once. CDR3 sequence (DNA): TGCGCCAGCAGCCAAGGCAGGGGATTTCAGGAGACCCAGTACTTC. Amino acid sequence: CASSQGRGFQETQYF. The V call is TRBV5-1, the J call TRBJ2-5; the D gene is possibly TRBD1 (6 bases). Germline CDR1 reads SGHRS; CDR2 reads YFSETQ. Trimming left V 4 bases short and J 5 bases short, with 18 bases between. This CDR3 spans 15 amino acids.

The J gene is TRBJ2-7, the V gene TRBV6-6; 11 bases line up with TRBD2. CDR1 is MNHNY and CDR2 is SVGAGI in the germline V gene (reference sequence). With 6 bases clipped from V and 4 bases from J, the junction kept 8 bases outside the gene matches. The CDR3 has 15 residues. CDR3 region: CASRTSGGSFYEQYF. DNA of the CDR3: TGTGCCAGCAGAACTAGCGGGGGATCCTTTTACGAGCAGTACTTC.

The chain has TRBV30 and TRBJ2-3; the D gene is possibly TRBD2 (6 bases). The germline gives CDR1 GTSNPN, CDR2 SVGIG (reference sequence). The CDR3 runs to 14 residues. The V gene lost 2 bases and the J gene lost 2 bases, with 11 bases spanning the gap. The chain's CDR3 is CAWSWDSYTDTQYF. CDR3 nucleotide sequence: TGTGCCTGGAGTTGGGACTCTTACACAGATACGCAGTATTTT.

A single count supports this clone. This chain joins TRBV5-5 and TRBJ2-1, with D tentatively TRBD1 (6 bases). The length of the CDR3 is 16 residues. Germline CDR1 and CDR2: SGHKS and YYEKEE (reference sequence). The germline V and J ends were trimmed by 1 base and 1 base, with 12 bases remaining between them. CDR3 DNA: TGTGCCAGCAGCTTGTCTACAGGGTATTCCTACAATGAGCAGTTCTTC. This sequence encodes CASSLSTGYSYNEQFF.

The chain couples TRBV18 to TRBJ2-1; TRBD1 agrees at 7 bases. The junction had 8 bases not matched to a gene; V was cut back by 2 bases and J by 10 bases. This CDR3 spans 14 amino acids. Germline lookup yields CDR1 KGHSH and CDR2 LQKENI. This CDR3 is CASSPGQVGGEQFF. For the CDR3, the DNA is TGTGCCAGCTCACCAGGACAGGTTGGAGGAGAGCAGTTCTTC.

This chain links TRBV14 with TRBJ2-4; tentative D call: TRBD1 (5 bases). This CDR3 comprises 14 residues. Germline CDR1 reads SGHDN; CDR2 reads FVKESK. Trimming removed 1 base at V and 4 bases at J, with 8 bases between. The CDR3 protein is CASSQGNRKNIQYF. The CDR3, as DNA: TGTGCCAGCAGCCAAGGGAACAGGAAAAACATTCAGTACTTC. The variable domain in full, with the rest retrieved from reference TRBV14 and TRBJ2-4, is EAGVTQFPSHSVIEKGQTVTLRCDPISGHDNLYWYRRVMGKEIKFLLHFVKESKQDESGMPNNRFLAERTGGTYSTLKVQPAELEDSGVYFCASSQGNRKNIQYFGAGTRLSVL.

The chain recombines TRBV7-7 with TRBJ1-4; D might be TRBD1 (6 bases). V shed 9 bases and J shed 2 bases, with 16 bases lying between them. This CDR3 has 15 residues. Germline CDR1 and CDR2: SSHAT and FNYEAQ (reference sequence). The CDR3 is CARPKYRETNEKLFF. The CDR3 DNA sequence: TGTGCCAGACCAAAATACAGGGAGACTAATGAAAAACTGTTTTTT.

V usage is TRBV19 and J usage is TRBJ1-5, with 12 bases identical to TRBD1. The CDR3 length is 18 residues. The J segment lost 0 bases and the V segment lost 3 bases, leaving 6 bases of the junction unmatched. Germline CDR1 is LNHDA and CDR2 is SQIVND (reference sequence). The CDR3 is CASSMRDRGPISNQPQHF. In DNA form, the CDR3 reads TGTGCCAGTAGTATGCGGGACAGGGGGCCGATTAGCAATCAGCCCCAGCATTTT.

CDR3 DNA: TGTGCCAGCAGCTTGACAGGGGACAACACTGAAGCTTTCTTT. Its translation is CASSLTGDNTEAFF. This rearrangement joins TRBV7-9 to TRBJ1-1, with 8 nucleotides matching TRBD1. Germline V gives CDR1 SEHNR, CDR2 FQNEAQ (reference sequence). The CDR3 runs 14 residues. J gave up 2 bases and V 3 bases, and 2 bases lay outside the gene matches.

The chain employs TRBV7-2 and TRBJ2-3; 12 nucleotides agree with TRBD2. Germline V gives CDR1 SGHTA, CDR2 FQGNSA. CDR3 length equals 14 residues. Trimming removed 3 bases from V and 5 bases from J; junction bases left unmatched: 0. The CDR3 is CASSLTSGGDTQYF. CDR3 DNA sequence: TGTGCCAGCAGCTTGACTAGCGGGGGAGATACGCAGTATTTT.

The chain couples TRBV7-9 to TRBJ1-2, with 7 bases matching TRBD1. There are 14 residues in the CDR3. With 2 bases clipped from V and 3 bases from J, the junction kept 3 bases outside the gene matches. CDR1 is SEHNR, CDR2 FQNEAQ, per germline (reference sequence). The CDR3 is CASSLLGTDYGYTF. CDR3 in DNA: TGTGCCAGCAGCTTATTAGGGACAGACTATGGCTACACCTTC.